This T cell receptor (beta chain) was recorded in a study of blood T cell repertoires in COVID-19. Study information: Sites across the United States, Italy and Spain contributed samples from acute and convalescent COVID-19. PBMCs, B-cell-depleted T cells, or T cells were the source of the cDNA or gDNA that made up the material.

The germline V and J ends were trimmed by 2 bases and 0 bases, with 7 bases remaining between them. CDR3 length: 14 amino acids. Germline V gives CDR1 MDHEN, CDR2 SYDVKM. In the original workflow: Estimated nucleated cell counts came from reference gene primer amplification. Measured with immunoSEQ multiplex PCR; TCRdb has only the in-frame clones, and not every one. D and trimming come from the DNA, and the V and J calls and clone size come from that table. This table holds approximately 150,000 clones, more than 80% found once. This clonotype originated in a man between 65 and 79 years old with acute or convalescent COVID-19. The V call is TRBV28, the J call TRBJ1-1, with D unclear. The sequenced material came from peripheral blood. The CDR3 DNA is TGTGCCAGCAGTTTAGCAACTGTGAACACTGAAGCTTTCTTT. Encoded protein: CASSLATVNTEAFF.